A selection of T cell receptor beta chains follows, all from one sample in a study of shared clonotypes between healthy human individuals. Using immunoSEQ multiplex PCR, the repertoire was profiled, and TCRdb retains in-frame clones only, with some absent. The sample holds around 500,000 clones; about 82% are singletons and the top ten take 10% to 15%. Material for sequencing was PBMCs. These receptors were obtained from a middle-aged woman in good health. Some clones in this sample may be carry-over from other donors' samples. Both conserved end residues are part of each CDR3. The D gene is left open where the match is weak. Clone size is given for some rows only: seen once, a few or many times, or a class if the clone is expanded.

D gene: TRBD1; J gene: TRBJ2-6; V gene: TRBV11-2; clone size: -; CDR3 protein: CASRRQGSSGANVLTF; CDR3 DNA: TGTGCCAGCAGGCGACAGGGGTCCTCTGGGGCCAACGTCCTGACTTTC
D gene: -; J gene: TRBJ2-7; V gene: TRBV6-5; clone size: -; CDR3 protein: CASRGRGHSYEQYF; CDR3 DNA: TGTGCCAGCAGGGGGAGGGGGCACTCCTACGAGCAGTACTTC
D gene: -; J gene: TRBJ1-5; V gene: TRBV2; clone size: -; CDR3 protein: CASSEAREAQHF; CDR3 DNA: TGTGCCAGCAGTGAAGCACGGGAAGCCCAGCATTTT
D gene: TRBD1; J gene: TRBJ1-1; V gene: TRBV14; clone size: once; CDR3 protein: CASSQYHRGTEAFF; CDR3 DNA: TGTGCCAGCAGCCAGTACCACAGGGGGACTGAAGCTTTCTTT
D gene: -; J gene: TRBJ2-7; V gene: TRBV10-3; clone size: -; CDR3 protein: CAVLDGTDGEQYF; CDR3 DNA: TGTGCCGTCTTGGACGGGACGGACGGCGAGCAGTACTTC
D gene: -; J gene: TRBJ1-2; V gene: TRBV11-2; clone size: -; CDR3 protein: CASSLEDRIYGYTF; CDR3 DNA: TGTGCCAGCAGCTTAGAAGACAGGATCTATGGCTACACCTTC
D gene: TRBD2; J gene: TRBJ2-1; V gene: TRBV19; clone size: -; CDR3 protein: CASKGREGSSYNEQFF; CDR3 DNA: TGTGCCAGTAAGGGACGGGAGGGGAGCTCCTACAATGAGCAGTTCTTC
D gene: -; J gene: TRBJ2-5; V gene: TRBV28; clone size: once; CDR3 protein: CASSFWGAVNGGTQYF; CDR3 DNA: TGTGCCAGCAGTTTCTGGGGCGCGGTCAATGGGGGGACCCAGTACTTC
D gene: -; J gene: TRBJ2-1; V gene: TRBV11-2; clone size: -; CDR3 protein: CASSFGYDNEQFF; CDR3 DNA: TGTGCCAGCAGCTTTGGATACGACAATGAGCAGTTCTTC
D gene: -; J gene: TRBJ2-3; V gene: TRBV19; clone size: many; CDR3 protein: CASSSPGQGLYF; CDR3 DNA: TGTGCCAGTAGTTCGCCGGGCCAAGGCTTGTATTTT
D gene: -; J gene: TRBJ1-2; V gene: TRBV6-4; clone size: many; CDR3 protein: CASSDSAGVYGYTF; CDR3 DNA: TGTGCCAGCAGTGACTCAGCAGGGGTTTATGGCTACACCTTC
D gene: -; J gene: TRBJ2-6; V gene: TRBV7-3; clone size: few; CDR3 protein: CASSLTGSGANVLTF; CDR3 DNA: TGTGCCAGCAGCTTAACAGGGTCTGGGGCCAACGTCCTGACTTTC
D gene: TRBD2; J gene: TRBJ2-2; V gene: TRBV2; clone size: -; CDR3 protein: CASSESGTSSPGELFF; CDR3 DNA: TGTGCCAGCTCGGAGAGCGGGACTTCTAGCCCCGGGGAGCTGTTTTTT
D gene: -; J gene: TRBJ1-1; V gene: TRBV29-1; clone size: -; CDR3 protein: CSVESDIYTEAFF; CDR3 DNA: TGCAGCGTTGAATCCGACATTTACACTGAAGCTTTCTTT